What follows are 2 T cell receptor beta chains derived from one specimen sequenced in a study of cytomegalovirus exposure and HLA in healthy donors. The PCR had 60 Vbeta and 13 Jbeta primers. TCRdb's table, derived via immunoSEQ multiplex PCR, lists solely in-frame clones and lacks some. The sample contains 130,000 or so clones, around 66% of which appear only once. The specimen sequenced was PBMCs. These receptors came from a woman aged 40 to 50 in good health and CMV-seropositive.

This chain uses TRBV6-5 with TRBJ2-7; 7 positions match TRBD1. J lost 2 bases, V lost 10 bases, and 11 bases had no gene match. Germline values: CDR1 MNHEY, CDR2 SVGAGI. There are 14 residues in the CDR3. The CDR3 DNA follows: TGTGCCACCAAATGGACAGGTGATACCTACGAGCAGTACTTC. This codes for CATKWTGDTYEQYF.

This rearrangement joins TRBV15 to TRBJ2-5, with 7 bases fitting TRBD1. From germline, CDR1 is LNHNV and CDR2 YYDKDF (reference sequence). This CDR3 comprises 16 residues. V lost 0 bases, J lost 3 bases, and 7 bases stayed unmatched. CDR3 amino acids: CATSRDKSTGEETQYF. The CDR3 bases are TGTGCCACCAGCAGAGATAAGAGTACAGGGGAAGAGACCCAGTACTTC. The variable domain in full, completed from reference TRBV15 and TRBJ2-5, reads DAMVIQNPRYQVTQFGKPVTLSCSQTLNHNVMYWYQQKSSQAPKLLFHYYDKDFNNEADTPDNFQSRRPNTSFCFLDIRSPGLGDTAMYLCATSRDKSTGEETQYFGPGTRLLVL.